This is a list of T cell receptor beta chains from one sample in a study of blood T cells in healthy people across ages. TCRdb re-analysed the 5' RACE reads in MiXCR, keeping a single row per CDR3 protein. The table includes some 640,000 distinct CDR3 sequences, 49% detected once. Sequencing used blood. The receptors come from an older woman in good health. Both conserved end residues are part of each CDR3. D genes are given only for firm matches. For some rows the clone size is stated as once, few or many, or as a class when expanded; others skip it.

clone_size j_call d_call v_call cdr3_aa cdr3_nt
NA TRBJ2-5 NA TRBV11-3 CASSPSRGDTLETQYF TGTGCCAGCAGCCCCTCCAGGGGTGACACTCTGGAGACCCAGTACTTC
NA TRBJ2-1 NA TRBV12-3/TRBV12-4 CASVAGRISYNEQFF TGTGCCAGCGTAGCCGGCCGGATTTCCTACAATGAGCAGTTCTTC
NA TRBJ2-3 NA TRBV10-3 CAISGPGEGTDTQYF TGTGCCATCAGTGGGCCGGGGGAGGGCACAGATACGCAGTATTTT
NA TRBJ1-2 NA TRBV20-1 CSASSAGATTNYGYTF TGCAGTGCTAGTTCGGCGGGGGCTACAACCAACTATGGCTACACCTTC
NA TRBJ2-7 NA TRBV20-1 CSARDRLFTYEQYF TGCAGTGCTAGAGATCGACTATTCACCTACGAGCAGTACTTC
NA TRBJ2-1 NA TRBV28 CASRSDPRANEQFF TGTGCCAGCAGATCCGACCCCAGGGCCAATGAGCAGTTCTTC
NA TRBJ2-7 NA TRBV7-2 CASSLPQSILYEQYF TGTGCCAGCAGCTTACCCCAGTCTATCCTCTACGAGCAGTACTTC
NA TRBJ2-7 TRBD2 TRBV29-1 CSVLFSSAGAGAYEQYF TGCAGCGTTCTCTTCTCCTCCGCCGGGGCGGGAGCCTACGAGCAGTACTTC
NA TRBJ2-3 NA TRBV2 CASNELWDTQYF TGTGCCAGCAACGAGCTTTGGGATACGCAGTATTTT
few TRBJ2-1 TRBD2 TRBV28 CASSGGGNNNEQFF TGTGCCAGCAGTGGGGGAGGGAACAACAATGAGCAGTTCTTC
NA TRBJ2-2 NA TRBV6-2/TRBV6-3 CASSYRGGLLDTGELFF TGTGCCAGCAGTTACAGGGGGGGCCTCCTGGACACCGGGGAGCTGTTTTTT
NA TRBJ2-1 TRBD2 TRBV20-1 CSARTSGSAYNEQFF TGCAGTGCTAGGACTAGCGGGAGTGCCTACAATGAGCAGTTCTTC
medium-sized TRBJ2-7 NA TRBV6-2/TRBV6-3 CASNSPRRGFYEQYF TGTGCCAGCAACTCACCTAGGAGGGGATTCTACGAGCAGTACTTC
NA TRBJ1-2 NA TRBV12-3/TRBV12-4 CASSFRGSGYGYTF TGTGCCAGCAGTTTTCGAGGGTCCGGCTATGGCTACACCTTC
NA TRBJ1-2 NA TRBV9 CASTAGESYGYTF TGTGCCAGCACCGCAGGCGAAAGCTATGGCTACACCTTC
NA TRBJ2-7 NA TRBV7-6 CASSSGIVSNEQYF TGTGCCAGCAGCTCAGGGATCGTTAGCAATGAGCAGTACTTC
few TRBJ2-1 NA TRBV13 CASDPLGLQFF TGTGCCAGCGACCCGTTGGGCTTGCAGTTCTTC
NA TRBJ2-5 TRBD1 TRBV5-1 CASRPTGFEKETQYF TGCGCCAGCAGGCCGACAGGGTTTGAGAAAGAGACCCAGTACTTC
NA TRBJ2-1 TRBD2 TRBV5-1 CASSSGTNAENEQFF TGCGCCAGCAGCTCCGGGACTAACGCTGAAAATGAGCAGTTCTTC
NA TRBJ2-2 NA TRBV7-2 CASSFLLAGELFF TGTGCCAGCAGCTTCCTCTTAGCCGGGGAGCTGTTTTTT
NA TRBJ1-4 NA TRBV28 CASSPQQFNEKLFF TGTGCCAGCAGTCCACAGCAATTTAATGAAAAACTGTTTTTT
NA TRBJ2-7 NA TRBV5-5 CASSLRVLRSYEQYF TGTGCCAGCAGCTTGCGGGTTTTACGTTCCTACGAGCAGTACTTC
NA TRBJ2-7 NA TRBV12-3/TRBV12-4 CASRQGPTYEQYF TGTGCCAGCAGGCAGGGTCCAACCTACGAGCAGTACTTC
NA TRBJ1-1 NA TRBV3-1 CASSQRGQRPEAFF TGTGCCAGCAGCCAGCGGGGGCAAAGGCCTGAAGCTTTCTTT
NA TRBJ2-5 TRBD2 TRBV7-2 CASSLWGSGRVNEQYF TGTGCCAGCAGCTTATGGGGTAGCGGGAGGGTCAATGAGCAGTACTTC
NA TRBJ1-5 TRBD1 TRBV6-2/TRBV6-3 CASGKTGAEQPQHF TGTGCCAGCGGGAAAACAGGGGCTGAGCAGCCCCAGCATTTT
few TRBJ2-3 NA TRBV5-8 CASSLSGTVADTQYF TGTGCCAGCAGCTTGAGTGGGACTGTCGCAGATACGCAGTATTTT
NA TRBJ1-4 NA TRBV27 CASSLSLPEKLFF TGTGCCAGCAGTTTATCACTGCCTGAAAAACTGTTTTTT
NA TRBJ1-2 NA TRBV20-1 CSARDQGWGYTF TGCAGTGCTAGGGACCAAGGGTGGGGCTACACCTTC
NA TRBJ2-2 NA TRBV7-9 CASSRDGANTGELFF TGTGCCAGCAGCAGAGATGGGGCGAACACCGGGGAGCTGTTTTTT
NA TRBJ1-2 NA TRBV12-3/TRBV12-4 CASSDRTDYGYTF TGTGCCAGCAGTGACAGGACTGACTATGGCTACACCTTC
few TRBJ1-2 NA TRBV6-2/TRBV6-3 CASSYSINGGYTF TGTGCCAGCAGTTACTCGATAAACGGCGGCTACACCTTC
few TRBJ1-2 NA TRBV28 CASSVAGFGYTF TGTGCCAGCAGCGTCGCGGGATTCGGCTACACCTTC
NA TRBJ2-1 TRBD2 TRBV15 CTTSRISTGTSGRSEQFF TGTACCACCAGCAGAATTTCTACCGGGACTAGCGGGAGAAGTGAGCAGTTCTTC
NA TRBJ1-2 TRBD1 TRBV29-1 CSDQGAGGYTF TGCAGCGACCAGGGGGCGGGTGGCTACACCTTC
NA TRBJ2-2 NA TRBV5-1 CATTTGTENTGELFF TGCGCCACCACGACCGGGACGGAGAACACCGGGGAGCTGTTTTTT
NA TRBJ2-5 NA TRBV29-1 CSVGSLEGTQYF TGCAGCGTTGGGAGTCTGGAAGGGACCCAGTACTTC
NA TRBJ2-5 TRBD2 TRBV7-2 CASSSLAGVVDEQYF TGTGCCAGCAGCTCCCTAGCGGGAGTTGTGGATGAGCAGTACTTC
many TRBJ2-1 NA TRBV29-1 CSVPPRHEQFF TGCAGCGTCCCACCCCGTCATGAGCAGTTCTTC
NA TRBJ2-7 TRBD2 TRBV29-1 CSCIAGLQSSYEQYF TGCAGCTGCATAGCGGGACTCCAGAGCTCCTACGAGCAGTACTTC
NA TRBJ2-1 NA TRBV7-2 CASSLELSYNEQFF TGTGCCAGCAGCTTAGAGCTTTCCTACAATGAGCAGTTCTTC
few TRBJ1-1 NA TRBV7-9 CASSSGLRTEAFF TGTGCCAGCAGCTCCGGACTGCGCACTGAAGCTTTCTTT
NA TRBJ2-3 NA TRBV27 CASSLSWQGKDTQYF TGTGCCAGCAGTTTATCGTGGCAGGGGAAAGATACGCAGTATTTT
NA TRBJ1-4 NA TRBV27 CASTFLGGGGEKLFF TGTGCCAGCACGTTTCTAGGGGGAGGGGGTGAAAAACTGTTTTTT
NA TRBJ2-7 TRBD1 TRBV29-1 CSVVPGGDEQYF TGCAGCGTTGTCCCAGGGGGCGACGAGCAGTACTTC
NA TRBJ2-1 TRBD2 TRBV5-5 CASIAALAGDHNEQFF TGTGCCAGCATCGCTGCCCTAGCGGGAGATCACAATGAGCAGTTCTTC
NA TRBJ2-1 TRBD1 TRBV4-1 CASSHQDRAYSEQFF TGCGCCAGCAGCCACCAGGACAGGGCATACAGTGAGCAGTTCTTC
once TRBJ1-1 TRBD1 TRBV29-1 CGVTDRGLNTEAFF TGCGGCGTAACCGACAGGGGGTTGAACACTGAAGCTTTCTTT
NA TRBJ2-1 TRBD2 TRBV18 CASSPRSSGRGYNEQFF TGTGCCAGCTCACCACGTAGTAGCGGGAGAGGATACAATGAGCAGTTCTTC
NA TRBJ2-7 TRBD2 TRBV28 CASSFLGNTGGYEQYF TGTGCCAGCAGTTTCCTGGGCAACACGGGAGGGTACGAGCAGTACTTC
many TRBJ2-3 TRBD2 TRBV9 CASSRTSGRTDTQYF TGTGCCAGCAGCCGGACTAGCGGGAGAACAGATACGCAGTATTTT
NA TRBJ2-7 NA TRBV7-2 CASSPVTSSYEQYF TGTGCCAGCAGCCCTGTGACTAGCTCCTACGAGCAGTACTTC
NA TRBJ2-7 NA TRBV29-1 CSQRRVEQYF TGCAGCCAACGGCGGGTTGAGCAGTACTTC
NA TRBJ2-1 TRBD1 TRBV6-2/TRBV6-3 CASSYSSGTGIYNEQFF TGTGCCAGCAGTTACTCGTCAGGGACAGGTATCTACAATGAGCAGTTCTTC
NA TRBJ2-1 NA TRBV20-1 CSARDPRLQQFF TGCAGTGCTAGAGATCCCCGACTCCAGCAGTTCTTC